Given below is one T cell receptor (beta chain) in context. The data were taken from a study of OX40 agonist ivuxolimab in advanced cancers. The repertoire was sequenced with immunoSEQ multiplex PCR; TCRdb's copy has only in-frame clones and lacks some. The sample lists 70,000 to 95,000 clones; 90% to 95% were seen once. This CDR3 is 16 amino acids long. Trimming removed 1 base from V and 5 bases from J; junction bases left unmatched: 7. Germline loops: CDR1 SGHNT, CDR2 YYREEE (reference sequence). Sequencing used CD4+ or CD8+ T cells sorted from blood, obtained in a trial of the OX40 agonist ivuxolimab. This clonotype was obtained from an adult with an advanced solid tumor such as melanoma, head and neck, liver or kidney cancer. J is TRBJ2-5 and V is TRBV5-4; 11 bases line up with TRBD2. The CDR3 loop reads CASSLPSGGFGETQYF. CDR3 nucleotides: TGTGCCAGCAGCTTGCCTAGCGGGGGGTTTGGTGAGACCCAGTACTTC.